This section outlines one T cell receptor (beta chain) sequence together with its context. These data are taken from a study of blood T cell repertoires in COVID-19. Overall study context: Samples of COVID-19 (acute and convalescent) were obtained from the United States, Italy and Spain.

Study processing details: Amplification with reference gene primers provided the estimates of nucleated cell counts. Assay used: immunoSEQ multiplex PCR; TCRdb lists only in-frame clones, some missing. V, J and clone size reflect that table, while D and trimming were determined from the DNA. The sample contains 150,000 or so clones, over 75% of which appear only once. Living in 20 to 30 US areas, the participants were between roughly 18 and 95 years of age. All recovered Cohort 3 donors got two negative PCRs, got clearance, or saw symptom resolution. V dropped 1 base and J dropped 0 bases, with 6 bases sitting between them. Germline CDR1 reads MNHNY; CDR2 reads SVGAGI (reference sequence). This CDR3 comprises 15 residues.

The chain carries TRBV6-6 and TRBJ1-4; D call uncertain. The receptor was isolated from a man in his forties or fifties who had recovered from COVID-19. Sequencing input: PBMCs or T cells enriched from blood (not recorded which). CDR3 coding DNA: TGTGCCAGCAGTTACTTGTCTGCAACTAATGAAAAACTGTTTTTT. This sequence encodes CASSYLSATNEKLFF.